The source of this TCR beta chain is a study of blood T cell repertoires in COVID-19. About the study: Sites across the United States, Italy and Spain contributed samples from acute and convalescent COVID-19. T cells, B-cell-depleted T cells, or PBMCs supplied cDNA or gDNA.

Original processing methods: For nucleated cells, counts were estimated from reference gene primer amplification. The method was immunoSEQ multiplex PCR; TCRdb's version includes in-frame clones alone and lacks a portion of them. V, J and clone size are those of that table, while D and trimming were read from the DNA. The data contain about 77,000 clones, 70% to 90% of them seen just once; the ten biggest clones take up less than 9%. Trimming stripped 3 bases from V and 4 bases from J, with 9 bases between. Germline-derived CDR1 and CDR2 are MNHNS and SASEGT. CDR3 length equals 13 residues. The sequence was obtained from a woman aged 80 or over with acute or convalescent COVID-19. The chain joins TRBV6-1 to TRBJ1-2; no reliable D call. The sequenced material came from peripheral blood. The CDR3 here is CASSERRSYGYTF. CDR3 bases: TGTGCCAGCAGTGAGCGGCGGTCCTATGGCTACACCTTC.